A selection of T cell receptor beta chains follows, all from one sample in a study of blood T cell repertoires in COVID-19. The repertoire was sequenced with immunoSEQ multiplex PCR; TCRdb's copy has only in-frame clones and lacks some. The sample contains 310,000 or so clones, about 90% of which appear only once. The source material was PBMCs or T cells enriched from blood (not recorded which). The source is a woman aged 30 to 39 who had recovered from COVID-19. Each CDR3 is given with its conserved first and last residue. Each record gives: D gene, J gene, clone size, V gene, CDR3 DNA, CDR3 protein. A D gene is named only where the DNA matches it firmly. For some rows the clone size is stated as once, few or many, or as a class when expanded; others skip it.

>NA|TRBJ1-1|many|TRBV5-1
TGCGCCAGCAGCTTGAGCGCGGCGAACACTGAAGCTTTCTTT
CASSLSAANTEAFF
>NA|TRBJ1-6|NA|TRBV28
TGTGCCAGCAGTTTACCGCCCCAGGCGCGGGGCAATTCACCCCTCCACTTT
CASSLPPQARGNSPLHF
>TRBD2|TRBJ2-5|NA|TRBV19
TGTGCCAGTACCGCCGGGACTAGCGGGGAGACCCAGTACTTC
CASTAGTSGETQYF
>NA|TRBJ1-2|NA|TRBV4-1
TGCGCCAGCAGCCACAGGGACTATGGCTACACCTTC
CASSHRDYGYTF
>NA|TRBJ1-4|NA|TRBV5-1
TGCGCCAGCAGCCCCGACAGCCATAATGAAAAACTGTTTTTT
CASSPDSHNEKLFF
>NA|TRBJ1-2|NA|TRBV14
TGTGCCAGCAGCCAATTCACAGGGTCCAATGATGGCTACACCTTC
CASSQFTGSNDGYTF
>TRBD1|TRBJ1-6|few|TRBV14
TGTGCCAGCAGCCAATTGACAGGGGCTAATTCACCCCTCCACTTT
CASSQLTGANSPLHF
>NA|TRBJ1-6|once|TRBV6-1
TGTGCCAGCAGTGAAGCGGCGGATTCACCCCTCCACTTT
CASSEAADSPLHF
>TRBD2|TRBJ2-1|NA|TRBV6-5
TGTGCCAGCAGTTATGGACTAGCGGGAGCCTACAATGAGCAGTTCTTC
CASSYGLAGAYNEQFF
>TRBD2|TRBJ2-1|NA|TRBV6-1
TGTGCCAGCAGTGCCCGGACTAGCGGGGGGACCCACTCCTACAATGAGCAGTTCTTC
CASSARTSGGTHSYNEQFF
>TRBD1|TRBJ1-1|NA|TRBV9
TGTGCCAGCAGCTATCAGGGGGCTGATACTGAAGCTTTCTTT
CASSYQGADTEAFF
>NA|TRBJ1-1|once|TRBV20-1
TGCAGTGCTAGTTTCGGGCTCTCCGGGGCTGAAGCTTTCTTT
CSASFGLSGAEAFF
>TRBD2|TRBJ2-7|NA|TRBV10-2
TGCGCCAGCAGTGGGACTAGCGGGGGGGCCTACGAGCAGTACTTC
CASSGTSGGAYEQYF
>TRBD1|TRBJ1-1|NA|TRBV27
TGTGCCAGCACGTCCGGGACAGGGGGCATGAACACTGAAGCTTTCTTT
CASTSGTGGMNTEAFF
>NA|TRBJ2-7|NA|TRBV11-1
TGTGCCAGCAGCTCAAGACAGGACTACGAGCAGTACTTC
CASSSRQDYEQYF